These T cell receptor beta chains were read from a single sample in a study of post-analysis software for immune sequencing data. TCRdb itself ran the PCR reads through MiXCR, one entry per CDR3 protein. The table shows roughly 570,000 distinct CDR3 sequences, with around 31% occurring only once. The sequencing sample was made of blood. The receptors were gathered from a girl aged 2 to 17 with multiple sclerosis. Each CDR3 is given with its conserved first and last residue. Fields, in order: clone size, D gene, V gene, J gene, CDR3 DNA, CDR3 protein. D genes are given only for firm matches. The size entry is marked missing in some rows and otherwise reads once, few, many or a size class.

many,TRBD2,TRBV24-1,TRBJ2-1,TGTGCCACCAGTTATGCGGGGGGCTACAATGAGCAGTTCTTC,CATSYAGGYNEQFF
few,.,TRBV6-5,TRBJ2-4,TGTGCCAGCACGGGGCTGGGCCAGGGCAAAAACATTCAGTACTTC,CASTGLGQGKNIQYF
.,.,TRBV27,TRBJ1-1,TGTGCCAGTCGTTGGGTGGGGTCGAACACTGAAGCTTTCTTT,CASRWVGSNTEAFF
few,TRBD2,TRBV10-3,TRBJ2-1,TGTGCCATCAGTTGGACTAGCGGCTCAATATTAAGTGAGCAGTTCTTC,CAISWTSGSILSEQFF
few,TRBD2,TRBV6-1,TRBJ2-5,TGTGCCAGCAGCTCTAGCGGGGAAGCCCAAGAGACCCAGTACTTC,CASSSSGEAQETQYF
few,.,TRBV5-1,TRBJ2-3,TGCGCCAGCAGCTTGGGCGGCGGGGTGGCCACAGATACGCAGTATTTT,CASSLGGGVATDTQYF
many,.,TRBV29-1,TRBJ1-2,TGCAGCGTGGTTCGGGCTTCAGGCTACACCTTC,CSVVRASGYTF
.,TRBD1,TRBV6-1,TRBJ1-1,TGTGCCAGCAGTCCCCAGGGGGCGTTGGCTGAAGCTTTCTTT,CASSPQGALAEAFF
.,.,TRBV9,TRBJ2-7,TGTGCCAGCGGCGGACAGCCCTACGAGCAGTACTTC,CASGGQPYEQYF
few,TRBD2,TRBV4-2,TRBJ2-1,TGTGCCAGCAGCCAAGATCGAACTAGCGGGGGTGAGCAGTTCTTC,CASSQDRTSGGEQFF
.,.,TRBV7-9,TRBJ2-3,TGTGCCAGCAGCCTTTCGATAGATACGCAGTATTTT,CASSLSIDTQYF
few,TRBD2,TRBV27,TRBJ2-7,TGTGCCTCCGGCCGGGGGGAGGACGAGCAGTACTTC,CASGRGEDEQYF
.,.,TRBV3-1,TRBJ2-3,TGTGCCAGCAGCCCAGGAGCAGGCGTTGGGGCAGATACGCAGTATTTT,CASSPGAGVGADTQYF
many,TRBD2,TRBV24-1,TRBJ2-1,TGTGCCACCAGTGACCCCGGGACTAGCGGGGGGTATGAGCAGTTCTTC,CATSDPGTSGGYEQFF
few,.,TRBV20-1,TRBJ1-1,TGCAGTGCTAGTCTCCATGAGGGTGGAGCTTTCTTT,CSASLHEGGAFF
.,TRBD1,TRBV20-1,TRBJ2-3,TGCAGTGCCGGACAGGCGGAAGATACGCAGTATTTT,CSAGQAEDTQYF
.,TRBD2,TRBV5-8,TRBJ2-4,TGTGCCAGCAGCTTGCCCGCACTTCTGACTAGCGGGGGTGGACTAGCCAAAAACATTCAGTACTTC,CASSLPALLTSGGGLAKNIQYF
.,TRBD1,TRBV6-5,TRBJ1-5,TGTGCCAGCAGGGGGGACAGGGAGGGAAATCGGCCCCAGCATTTT,CASRGDREGNRPQHF
.,TRBD2,TRBV11-2,TRBJ2-3,TGTGCCAGCAGCTTATCGTCTAGCGGGCACACAGATACGCAGTATTTT,CASSLSSSGHTDTQYF
few,TRBD1,TRBV27,TRBJ2-3,TGTGCCAGCAGTTGGACAGGGGGATGGACAGATACGCAGTATTTT,CASSWTGGWTDTQYF
.,.,TRBV19,TRBJ2-3,TGTGCCAGTAGTATCCCCGGACAAGGGAAGGATACGCAGTATTTT,CASSIPGQGKDTQYF
.,.,TRBV7-3,TRBJ2-4,TGTGCCAGCAGCCGAGGGTCAGGGCGCGGCGCCAAAAACATTCAGTACTTC,CASSRGSGRGAKNIQYF
few,.,TRBV6-1,TRBJ2-1,TGTGCCAGCAGTCCGTTGGGACCCCAGTCGGGTTACAATGAGCAGTTCTTC,CASSPLGPQSGYNEQFF
.,TRBD1,TRBV12-5,TRBJ1-2,TGTGCTAGTGGTTTAGAGGCTGGGACAGGGGCCTCCTACGGGTACACCTTC,CASGLEAGTGASYGYTF
.,.,TRBV7-3,TRBJ2-3,TGTGCCAGCAGCTTAACGGAGGGGCAGTTCACAGATACGCAGTATTTT,CASSLTEGQFTDTQYF
.,.,TRBV2,TRBJ2-7,TGTGCCAGCAGCTTACGCGCATACTACGAGCAGTACTTC,CASSLRAYYEQYF
few,TRBD1,TRBV6-6,TRBJ2-7,TGTGCCAGCAAAGGGACAGCATACGAGCAGTACTTC,CASKGTAYEQYF
few,.,TRBV7-8,TRBJ1-1,TGTGCCAGCAGCTATAGGGCCAGACTGAACACTGAAGCTTTCTTT,CASSYRARLNTEAFF
few,.,TRBV11-2,TRBJ2-5,TGTGCCAGCAGCTTAGGGGTCAACCAAGAGACCCAGTACTTC,CASSLGVNQETQYF
.,.,TRBV11-3,TRBJ2-1,TGTGCCAGCAGCTCAACCCTTGGGGGTGAGCAGTTCTTC,CASSSTLGGEQFF
.,.,TRBV5-1,TRBJ2-1,TGCGCCAGCAGCTACCTGGTCGAGCAGTTCTTC,CASSYLVEQFF
.,.,TRBV6-6,TRBJ1-4,TGTGCCAGCAGTTATACGCGGTCTATCGAAAAACTGTTTTTT,CASSYTRSIEKLFF
.,TRBD2,TRBV28,TRBJ2-5,TGTGCCAGCAGTTCGACTAGCGGGGGTGGGACCCAGTACTTC,CASSSTSGGGTQYF
.,.,TRBV20-1,TRBJ1-2,TGCAGTGCTAGACATTCTTTGGAGGCGCCCCAAGGCTACACCTTC,CSARHSLEAPQGYTF
.,.,TRBV24-1,TRBJ2-1,TGTGCCACCAGCGTCGGGGGCTCCTACAATGAGCAGTTCTTC,CATSVGGSYNEQFF
.,.,TRBV12-3/TRBV12-4,TRBJ2-4,TGTGCCAGCAGTTTAGCCCTTCCACCGAAAAACATTCAGTACTTC,CASSLALPPKNIQYF
.,.,TRBV5-1,TRBJ2-3,TGCGCCAGCAGCTTGGCCCAGGGAGAGGCAGATACGCAGTATTTT,CASSLAQGEADTQYF
.,.,TRBV10-3,TRBJ2-7,TGTGCCATCAGTGAGTCGAGGGCTAACGGGAGCCTCTCCTACGAGCAGTACTTC,CAISESRANGSLSYEQYF
few,.,TRBV29-1,TRBJ2-3,TGCAGCGTTGATACCTACACCCTAGGGGATACGCAGTATTTT,CSVDTYTLGDTQYF
few,.,TRBV20-1,TRBJ2-1,TGCAGTGCTAGAGTCCCCACGGGCTACAATGAGCAGTTCTTC,CSARVPTGYNEQFF
.,.,TRBV18,TRBJ2-3,TGTGCCAGCACAGCCTTGGGACTCGGCACAGATACGCAGTATTTT,CASTALGLGTDTQYF
.,.,TRBV3-1,TRBJ2-7,TGTGCCAGCAGCCAAGAGCTAGTCTTCTACGAGCAGTACTTC,CASSQELVFYEQYF
.,TRBD1,TRBV7-2,TRBJ2-5,TGTGCCAGCAGTCTACAGGGGGTGGGTGAGACCCAGTACTTC,CASSLQGVGETQYF
.,TRBD1,TRBV29-1,TRBJ1-1,TGCAGCGTTGTCCTTTTGACAGGGGGGCCGAACACTGAAGCTTTCTTT,CSVVLLTGGPNTEAFF
.,.,TRBV27,TRBJ1-5,TGTGCCAGCAGTTTATACCAGGGTGATGATCAGCCCCAGCATTTT,CASSLYQGDDQPQHF
.,TRBD2,TRBV20-1,TRBJ2-3,TGCAGTGCTAGTCCCAGGACTAGCGGCACAGATACGCAGTATTTT,CSASPRTSGTDTQYF
few,.,TRBV10-3,TRBJ2-5,TGTGCCATCAGTGAGTTCCGGGCCCAAGAGACCCAGTACTTC,CAISEFRAQETQYF
.,TRBD1,TRBV29-1,TRBJ2-7,TGCAGCGTTAAGACAGGGATCCTCTACGAGCAGTACTTC,CSVKTGILYEQYF
.,TRBD2,TRBV6-7,TRBJ2-3,TGTGCCAGCAGTCGCTCCCCGGGACTAGCGGTGGGGGATACGCAGTATTTT,CASSRSPGLAVGDTQYF
few,.,TRBV6-5,TRBJ1-1,TGTGCCAGCAGTTACGCGAACACTGAAGCTTTCTTT,CASSYANTEAFF
few,.,TRBV7-8,TRBJ2-4,TGTGCCAGCAGCCCGACACGGCAACTAGCCAAAAACATTCAGTACTTC,CASSPTRQLAKNIQYF
many,TRBD1,TRBV6-1,TRBJ1-2,TGTGCCAGCAGTGGGGACAGGAACTATGGCTACACCTTC,CASSGDRNYGYTF
.,.,TRBV5-1,TRBJ1-2,TGCGCCAGCAGCCCTGGCACCTCCACCTATGGCTACACCTTC,CASSPGTSTYGYTF
once,.,TRBV5-4,TRBJ1-6,TGTGCCAGCAGCTTGGGACCGGGGGCAGTAAATTCACCCCTCCACTTT,CASSLGPGAVNSPLHF
few,.,TRBV5-6,TRBJ2-5,TGTGCCAGCAGCGCACTCACTATGCGGGGAACAGAGACCCAGTACTTC,CASSALTMRGTETQYF